This T cell receptor beta chain was sequenced during a study of CD8+ T cells in alopecia areata. This clone was counted between two and nine times. Once RNA had been extracted, it was reverse transcribed into cDNA to act as the sequencing template. Generated by immunoSEQ multiplex PCR, the TCRdb table keeps only in-frame clones and is missing some. The sample holds roughly 100,000 clones; roughly half are singletons and the top ten take roughly 9%. This CDR3 is built from 14 residues. The ends were cut back, 6 bases at V and 0 bases at J, with 11 bases in the middle. In germline, CDR1 is LNHDA, CDR2 SQIVND (reference sequence).

The source is a human donor in good health. The genes are TRBV19 and TRBJ1-2; D uncertain. Specimen: CD4+ T cells sorted from blood. CDR3 protein: CASSSGRTNYGYTF. In nucleotides, the CDR3 is TGTGCCAGTAGCAGCGGACGTACTAACTATGGCTACACCTTC.